A single sample gave rise to the 9 T cell receptor beta chains below, sequenced in a study of blood T cell repertoires in COVID-19. Using immunoSEQ multiplex PCR, the repertoire was profiled, and TCRdb retains in-frame clones only, with some absent. The table includes around 140,000 clones, 84% detected once. The sample taken for sequencing was peripheral blood. The receptors shown here come from a human donor in a cohort sampled during active COVID-19.

The V gene is TRBV20-1, the J gene TRBJ1-1; D is unclear. The V gene's germline CDR1 is DFQATT and CDR2 SNEGSKA (reference sequence). Trimming cost V 5 bases and J 5 bases, with 9 bases left between them. The length of the CDR3 is 11 residues. The CDR3, as DNA: TGCAGTGCTTGTCGGGGAACTGAAGCTTTCTTT. Translated, it gives CSACRGTEAFF.

The V gene is TRBV5-4, the J gene TRBJ2-5, with TRBD2 matching 9 bases. Trimming at V came to 1 base and at J to 2 bases, leaving 3 bases not matched to a gene. The CDR3 contains 15 residues. Germline loops: CDR1 SGHNT, CDR2 YYREEE (reference sequence). The CDR3 here is CASSLPSGTQETQYF. CDR3 bases: TGTGCCAGCAGCTTGCCTAGCGGGACTCAAGAGACCCAGTACTTC. The full variable domain, completed using reference TRBV5-4 and TRBJ2-5, is ETGVTQSPTHLIKTRGQQVTLRCSSQSGHNTVSWYQQALGQGPQFIFQYYREEENGRGNFPPRFSGLQFPNYSSELNVNALELDDSALYLCASSLPSGTQETQYFGPGTRLLVL.

The chain joins TRBV4-2 to TRBJ1-3; 7 nucleotides line up with TRBD1. Germline V lookup: CDR1 LGHNA, CDR2 YNFKEQ. The CDR3 is 19 amino acids. Trimming cost V 1 base and J 1 base; bases outside gene matches: 13. The CDR3 reads CASSQGVGKGGDSGNTIYF. Here the CDR3 DNA reads TGTGCCAGCAGCCAAGGCGTGGGAAAAGGGGGCGATTCTGGAAACACCATATATTTT.

This chain connects TRBV10-3 to TRBJ1-6, with D unclear. The V gene lost 3 bases and the J gene lost 14 bases, with 17 bases spanning the gap. Germline V gene data show CDR1 as ENHRY and CDR2 as SYGVKD. The CDR3 contains 14 residues. CDR3 nucleotides: TGTGCCATCAGTGAAAATAAACAGCTGAAGGCCCTCCACTTT. Translating it yields CAISENKQLKALHF.

The table lists this clone with a count of one. The V and J genes are TRBV11-3 and TRBJ2-1, with 7 nucleotides matching TRBD1. The CDR3 spans 15 residues. The V gene end was trimmed by 2 bases and the J gene end by 15 bases; junction bases not matched to a gene: 16. Germline loops: CDR1 SGHNT, CDR2 YENEEA. This CDR3 reads CASSLTTGRYPSLFF. The CDR3 nucleotides are TGTGCCAGCAGCTTAACGACAGGGCGTTATCCTTCTTTGTTCTTC.

The chain links TRBV7-6 to TRBJ2-2, with TRBD2 matching 11 bases. Germline CDR1 reads SGHVS; CDR2 reads FNYEAQ. The CDR3 is 17 amino acids. V gave up 0 bases and J gave up 4 bases; unmatched junction bases: 4. CDR3 nucleotides: TGTGCCAGCAGCTTAGCGGTACTAGCGGGGGTCACCGGGGAGCTGTTTTTT. Translation gives CASSLAVLAGVTGELFF.

DNA of the CDR3: TGTGCCAGCAGTTTCGGGTCAGGGGGCAATCAGCCCCAGCATTTT. Amino acid sequence: CASSFGSGGNQPQHF. The V gene is TRBV27, the J gene TRBJ1-5, with TRBD1 as a possible D gene (6 bases). The V end lost 3 bases, the J end lost 2 bases, and 11 bases lay between the germline ends. The CDR3 extends over 15 amino acids. Looked up from germline, CDR1 is MNHEY and CDR2 is SMNVEV (reference sequence).

The genes are TRBV19 and TRBJ2-5; the D gene is possibly TRBD1 (6 bases). From germline, CDR1 is LNHDA and CDR2 SQIVND (reference sequence). This CDR3 is 15 amino acids long. The V gene lost 5 bases and the J gene lost 5 bases, with 18 bases spanning the gap. The CDR3, as DNA: TGTGCCAGTAGTCCAAGGGACACCCTTCGGGAGACCCAGTACTTC. It translates to CASSPRDTLRETQYF.

There are a few counts of this clone. This chain connects TRBV6-5 to TRBJ1-1; TRBD1 might be the D (5 bases). This CDR3 contains 13 residues. From germline, CDR1 is MNHEY and CDR2 SVGAGI. Trimming took 0 bases from V and 11 from J, leaving 13 bases between them. For the CDR3, the DNA is TGTGCCAGCAGTTACTCGAGCCGGCGGGGGGCTTTCTTT. Encoded protein: CASSYSSRRGAFF.